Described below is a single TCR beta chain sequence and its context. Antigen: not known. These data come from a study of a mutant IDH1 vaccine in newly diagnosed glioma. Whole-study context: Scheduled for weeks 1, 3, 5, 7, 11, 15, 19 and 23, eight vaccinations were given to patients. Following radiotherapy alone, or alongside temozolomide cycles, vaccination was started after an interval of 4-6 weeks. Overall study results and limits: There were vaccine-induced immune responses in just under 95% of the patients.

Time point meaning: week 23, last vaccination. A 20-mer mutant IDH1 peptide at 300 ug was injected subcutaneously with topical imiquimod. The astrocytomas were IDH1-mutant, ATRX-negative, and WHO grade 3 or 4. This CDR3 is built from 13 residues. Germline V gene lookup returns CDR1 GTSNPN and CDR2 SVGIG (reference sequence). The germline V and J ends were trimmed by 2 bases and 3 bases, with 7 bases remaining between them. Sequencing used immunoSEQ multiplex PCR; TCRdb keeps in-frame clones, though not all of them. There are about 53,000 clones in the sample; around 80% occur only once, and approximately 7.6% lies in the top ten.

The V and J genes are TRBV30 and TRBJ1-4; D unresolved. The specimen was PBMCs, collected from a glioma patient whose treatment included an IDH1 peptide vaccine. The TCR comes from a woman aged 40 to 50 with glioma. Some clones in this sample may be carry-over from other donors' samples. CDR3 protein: CAWSTGANEKLFF. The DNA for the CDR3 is TGTGCCTGGAGTACGGGAGCTAATGAAAAACTGTTTTTT. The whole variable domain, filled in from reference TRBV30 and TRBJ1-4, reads SQTIHQWPATLVQPVGSPLSLECTVEGTSNPNLYWYRQAAGRGLQLLFYSVGIGQISSEVPQNLSASRPQDRQFILSSKKLLLSDSGFYLCAWSTGANEKLFFGSGTQLSVL.